The clone carrying this TCR beta chain was found many times. Trimming cost V 7 bases and J 2 bases, with 12 bases left between them. The germline CDR1 and CDR2 sequences are LNHDA and SQIVND (reference sequence). CDR3 size: 14 residues. Amplified regions were TCR beta CDR3 sequences from RNA transcripts. Researchers ran a first-round RT-PCR on the TCR CDR3 using the HTBI primer set. From the multiplex PCR reads, TCRdb called clonotypes with MiXCR, one entry per CDR3 protein. The table lists about 570,000 distinct CDR3 sequences, 46% of them singletons, with around 19% in the top ten. This entry comes from a study of T cells in Graves' hyperthyroidism and ophthalmopathy.

This chain joins TRBV19 and TRBJ1-5; D uncertain. The receptor comes from an adult woman with Graves' disease, either hyperthyroidism or ophthalmopathy (not recorded which). Material: peripheral blood or thyroid tissue (not recorded which). This chain's CDR3 is CASTAPGGNQPQHF. The DNA for the CDR3 is TGTGCCAGTACCGCCCCGGGTGGCAATCAGCCCCAGCATTTT.